The 3 T cell receptor beta chains below were found in one sample sequenced in a study of blood T cell repertoires in COVID-19. TCRdb keeps only in-frame clones here, not all; method: immunoSEQ multiplex PCR. This table holds 150,000 to 200,000 clones, over 75% found once. The sample taken for sequencing was PBMCs or T cells enriched from blood (not recorded which). The receptor set was obtained from a man aged 40-50 years who had recovered from COVID-19.

This rearrangement joins TRBV5-8 to TRBJ1-5; tentative D call: TRBD1 (6 bases). Between the trimmed V and J ends, which lost 1 base and 3 bases, there was a span of 11 bases. Germline V lookup: CDR1 SGHTS, CDR2 YDEGEE. CDR3 length: 15 amino acids. CDR3 sequence reads: CASSLPKGHNQPQHF. DNA for the CDR3: TGTGCCAGCAGCTTGCCGAAGGGACACAATCAGCCCCAGCATTTT.

The chain recombines TRBV3-1 (or the pseudogene TRBV3-2) with TRBJ1-2, with a tentative D call TRBD1 (5 bases). With 6 bases removed from V and 0 bases from J, the gap between germline ends came to 8 bases. Germline V gene lookup returns CDR1 LGHDT and CDR2 YNNKEL (reference sequence). The CDR3 runs to 13 residues. The CDR3 nucleotides read TGTGCCAGCAGTAAGGGGACTAACTATGGCTACACCTTC. Translating it yields CASSKGTNYGYTF.

This clone has more than one count but fewer than ten. This chain joins TRBV9 and TRBJ2-1; 7 bases agree with TRBD1. The CDR3 runs 15 residues. The germline V gene encodes CDR1 SGDLS and CDR2 YYNGEE. V dropped 4 bases and J dropped 1; count of bases not matched to a gene: 5. The CDR3 DNA reads as TGTGCCAGCAGCCCCCGGGACAGATCCTACAATGAGCAGTTCTTC. The encoded protein is CASSPRDRSYNEQFF.